This TCR beta chain comes out of a study of blood T cells in healthy people across ages. This clonotype was found a few times. This may stem from a read error, because a much larger clone lies one nucleotide away. Through a sample-barcoded 5' primer and a J-beta primer mix, a second PCR was run for roughly 7 to 12 cycles. Each of the cDNA molecules was tagged by a template-switch adaptor with 12 random nucleotides. Via MiXCR, TCRdb re-called the 5' RACE reads, giving one row per CDR3 protein. This table has around 650,000 distinct CDR3 sequences, 32% appearing once. The CDR3 has 14 amino acids. J was trimmed by 13 bases and V by 4 bases; bases with no gene match: 8. The germline V gene has CDR1 SGHRS and CDR2 YFSETQ.

The material sequenced was blood. The sequence was collected from a woman older than 75 in good health. The chain couples TRBV5-1 to TRBJ2-5, with 15 bases fitting TRBD2. The CDR3 sequence: CASSPGLAGGPGYF. The CDR3 DNA reads as TGCGCCAGCAGCCCAGGACTAGCGGGGGGGCCAGGGTACTTC.